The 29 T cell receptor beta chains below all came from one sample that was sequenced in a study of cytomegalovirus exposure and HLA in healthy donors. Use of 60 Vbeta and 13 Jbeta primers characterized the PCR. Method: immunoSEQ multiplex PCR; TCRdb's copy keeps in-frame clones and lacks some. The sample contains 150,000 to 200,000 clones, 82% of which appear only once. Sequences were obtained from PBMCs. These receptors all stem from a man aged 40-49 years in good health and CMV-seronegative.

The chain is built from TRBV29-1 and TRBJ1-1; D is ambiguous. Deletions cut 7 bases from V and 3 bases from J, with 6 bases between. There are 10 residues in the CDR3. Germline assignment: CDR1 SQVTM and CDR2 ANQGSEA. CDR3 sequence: CSARDTEAFF. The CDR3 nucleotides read TGCAGCGCCCGGGACACTGAAGCTTTCTTT.

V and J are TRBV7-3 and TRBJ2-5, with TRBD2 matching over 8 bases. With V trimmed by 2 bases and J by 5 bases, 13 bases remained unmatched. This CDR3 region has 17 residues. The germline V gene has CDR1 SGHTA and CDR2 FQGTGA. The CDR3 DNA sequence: TGTGCCAGCAGCTTAGGTCCTCCGGGAGGGGGAGAGGAGACCCAGTACTTC. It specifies CASSLGPPGGGEETQYF. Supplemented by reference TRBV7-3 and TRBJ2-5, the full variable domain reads GAGVSQTPSNKVTEKGKYVELRCDPISGHTALYWYRQSLGQGPEFLIYFQGTGAADDSGLPNDRFFAVRPEGSVSTLKIQRTERGDSAVYLCASSLGPPGGGEETQYFGPGTRLLVL.

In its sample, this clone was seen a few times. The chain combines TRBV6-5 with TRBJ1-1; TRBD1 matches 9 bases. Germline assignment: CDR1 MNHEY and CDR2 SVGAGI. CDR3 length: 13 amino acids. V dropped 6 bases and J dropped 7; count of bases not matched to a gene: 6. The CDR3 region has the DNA TGTGCCAGCAGACAGGGGGCGCGAGTTGAAGCTTTCTTT. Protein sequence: CASRQGARVEAFF.

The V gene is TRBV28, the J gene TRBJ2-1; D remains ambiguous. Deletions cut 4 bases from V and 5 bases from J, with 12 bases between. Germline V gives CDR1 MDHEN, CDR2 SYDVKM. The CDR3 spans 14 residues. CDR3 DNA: TGTGCCAGCAGTTACGGAGCATCCCACAATGAGCAGTTCTTC. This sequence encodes CASSYGASHNEQFF. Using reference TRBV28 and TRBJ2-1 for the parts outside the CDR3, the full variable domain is DVKVTQSSRYLVKRTGEKVFLECVQDMDHENMFWYRQDPGLGLRLIYFSYDVKMKEKGDIPEGYSVSREKKERFSLILESASTNQTSMYLCASSYGASHNEQFFGPGTRLTVL.

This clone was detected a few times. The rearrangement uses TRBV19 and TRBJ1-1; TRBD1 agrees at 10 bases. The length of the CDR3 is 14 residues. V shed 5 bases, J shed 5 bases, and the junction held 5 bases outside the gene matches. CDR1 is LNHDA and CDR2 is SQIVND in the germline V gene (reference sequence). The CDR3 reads CASSLDRGRTEAFF. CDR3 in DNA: TGTGCCAGTAGTCTGGACAGGGGGAGGACTGAAGCTTTCTTT.

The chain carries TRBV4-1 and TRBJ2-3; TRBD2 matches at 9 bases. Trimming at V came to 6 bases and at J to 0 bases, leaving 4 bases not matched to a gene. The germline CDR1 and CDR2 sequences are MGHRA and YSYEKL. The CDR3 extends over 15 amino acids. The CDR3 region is CASSRREGSTDTQYF. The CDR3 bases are TGCGCCAGCAGTCGGCGGGAGGGGAGCACAGATACGCAGTATTTT.

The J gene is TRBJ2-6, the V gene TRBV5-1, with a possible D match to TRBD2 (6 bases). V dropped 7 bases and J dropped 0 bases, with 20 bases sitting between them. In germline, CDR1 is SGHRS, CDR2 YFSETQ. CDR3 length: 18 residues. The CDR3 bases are TGCGCCAGCCGCGCCCGTGCGGGGTCTTCCTCTGGGGCCAACGTCCTGACTTTC. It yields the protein CASRARAGSSSGANVLTF. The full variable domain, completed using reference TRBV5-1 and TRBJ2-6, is KAGVTQTPRYLIKTRGQQVTLSCSPISGHRSVSWYQQTPGQGLQFLFEYFSETQRNKGNFPGRFSGRQFSNSRSEMNVSTLELGDSALYLCASRARAGSSSGANVLTFGAGSRLTVL.

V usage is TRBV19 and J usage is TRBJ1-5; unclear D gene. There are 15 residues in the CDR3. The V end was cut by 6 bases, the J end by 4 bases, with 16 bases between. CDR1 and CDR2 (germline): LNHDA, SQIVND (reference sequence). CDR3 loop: CASRISESENQPQHF. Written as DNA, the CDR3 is TGTGCCAGTAGAATCTCAGAGTCGGAGAATCAGCCCCAGCATTTT.

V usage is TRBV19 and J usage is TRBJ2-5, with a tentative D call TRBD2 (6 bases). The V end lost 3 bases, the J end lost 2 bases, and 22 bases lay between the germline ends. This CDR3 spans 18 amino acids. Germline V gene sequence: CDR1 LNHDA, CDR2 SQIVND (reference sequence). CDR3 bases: TGTGCCAGTAGTATGGGGATGGCGGGGCTGGGAGCACAAGAGACCCAGTACTTC. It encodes CASSMGMAGLGAQETQYF.

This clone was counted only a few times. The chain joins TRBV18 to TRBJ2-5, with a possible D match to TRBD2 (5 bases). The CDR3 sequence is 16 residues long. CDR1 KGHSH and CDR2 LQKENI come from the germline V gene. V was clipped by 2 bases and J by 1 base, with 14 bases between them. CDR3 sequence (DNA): TGTGCCAGCTCACCAGATCAGGCCGGGGTCCAAGAGACCCAGTACTTC. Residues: CASSPDQAGVQETQYF.

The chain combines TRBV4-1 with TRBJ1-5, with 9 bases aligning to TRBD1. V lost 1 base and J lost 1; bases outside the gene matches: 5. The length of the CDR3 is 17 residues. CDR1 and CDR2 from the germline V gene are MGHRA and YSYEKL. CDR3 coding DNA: TGCGCCAGCAGCCAAGGGGGACAGGGATTGAGCAATCAGCCCCAGCATTTT. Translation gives CASSQGGQGLSNQPQHF.

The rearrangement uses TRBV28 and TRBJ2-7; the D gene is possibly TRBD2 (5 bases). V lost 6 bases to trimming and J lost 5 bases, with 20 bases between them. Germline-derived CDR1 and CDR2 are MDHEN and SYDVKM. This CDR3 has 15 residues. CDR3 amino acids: CASSYTGIQAHEQYF. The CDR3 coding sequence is TGTGCCAGCAGCTATACCGGGATCCAAGCCCACGAGCAGTACTTC.

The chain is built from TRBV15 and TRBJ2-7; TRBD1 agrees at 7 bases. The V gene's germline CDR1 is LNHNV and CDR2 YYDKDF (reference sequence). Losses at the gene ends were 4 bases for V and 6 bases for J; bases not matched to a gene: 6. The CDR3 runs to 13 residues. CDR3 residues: CATSTATGVEQYF. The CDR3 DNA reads TGTGCCACCAGCACCGCTACAGGGGTCGAGCAGTACTTC.

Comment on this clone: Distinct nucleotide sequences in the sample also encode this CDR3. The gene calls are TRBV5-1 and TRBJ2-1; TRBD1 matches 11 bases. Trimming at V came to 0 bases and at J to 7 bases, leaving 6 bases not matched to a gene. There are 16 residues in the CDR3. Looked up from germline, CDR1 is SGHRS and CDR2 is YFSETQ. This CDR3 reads CASSLALGQGANEQFF. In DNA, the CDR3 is TGCGCCAGCAGCTTGGCCCTAGGACAGGGGGCTAATGAGCAGTTCTTC.

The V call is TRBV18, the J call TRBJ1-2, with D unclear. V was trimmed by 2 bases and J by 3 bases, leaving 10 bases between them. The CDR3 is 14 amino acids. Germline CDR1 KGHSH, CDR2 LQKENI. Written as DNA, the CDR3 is TGTGCCAGCTCACCAATGAGGGCGGACTATGGCTACACCTTC. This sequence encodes CASSPMRADYGYTF.

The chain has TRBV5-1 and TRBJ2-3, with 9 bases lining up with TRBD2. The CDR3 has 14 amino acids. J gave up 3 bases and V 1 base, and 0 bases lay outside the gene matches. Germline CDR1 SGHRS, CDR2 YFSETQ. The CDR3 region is CASSLTSGTDTQYF. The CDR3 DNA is TGCGCCAGCAGCTTGACTAGCGGGACAGATACGCAGTATTTT.

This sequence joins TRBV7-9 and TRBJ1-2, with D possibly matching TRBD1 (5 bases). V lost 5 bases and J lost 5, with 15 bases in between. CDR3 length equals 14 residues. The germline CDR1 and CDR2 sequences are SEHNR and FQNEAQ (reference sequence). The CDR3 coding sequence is TGTGCCAGCAGCGACCCGATGAAGGGGTATGGCTACACCTTC. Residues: CASSDPMKGYGYTF.

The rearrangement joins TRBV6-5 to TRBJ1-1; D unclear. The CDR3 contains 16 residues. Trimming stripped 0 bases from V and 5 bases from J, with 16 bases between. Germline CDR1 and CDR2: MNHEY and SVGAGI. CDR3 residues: CASSYSAFRGQTEAFF. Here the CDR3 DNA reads TGTGCCAGCAGTTACTCGGCATTTCGGGGTCAAACTGAAGCTTTCTTT.

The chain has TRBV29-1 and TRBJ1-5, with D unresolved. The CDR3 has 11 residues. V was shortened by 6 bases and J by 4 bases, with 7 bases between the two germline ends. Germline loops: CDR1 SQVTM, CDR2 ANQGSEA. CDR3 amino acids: CSVGENQPQHF. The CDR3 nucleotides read TGCAGCGTGGGAGAGAATCAGCCCCAGCATTTT. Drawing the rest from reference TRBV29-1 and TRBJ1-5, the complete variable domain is SAVISQKPSRDICQRGTSLTIQCQVDSQVTMMFWYRQQPGQSLTLIATANQGSEATYESGFVIDKFPISRPNLTFSTLTVSNMSPEDSSIYLCSVGENQPQHFGDGTRLSIL.

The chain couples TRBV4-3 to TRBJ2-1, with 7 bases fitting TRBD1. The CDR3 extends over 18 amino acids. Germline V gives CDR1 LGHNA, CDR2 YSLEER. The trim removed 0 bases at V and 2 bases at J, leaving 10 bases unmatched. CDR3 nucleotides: TGCGCCAGCAGCCAAGATCTCAGAGGGGGCGGCCCCTACAATGAGCAGTTCTTC. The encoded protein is CASSQDLRGGGPYNEQFF.

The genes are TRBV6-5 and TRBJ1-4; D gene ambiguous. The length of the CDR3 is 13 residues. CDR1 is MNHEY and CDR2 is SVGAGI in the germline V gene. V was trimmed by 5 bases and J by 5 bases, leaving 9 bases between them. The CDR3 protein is CASSLQINEKLFF. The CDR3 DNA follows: TGTGCCAGCAGTCTTCAGATAAATGAAAAACTGTTTTTT.

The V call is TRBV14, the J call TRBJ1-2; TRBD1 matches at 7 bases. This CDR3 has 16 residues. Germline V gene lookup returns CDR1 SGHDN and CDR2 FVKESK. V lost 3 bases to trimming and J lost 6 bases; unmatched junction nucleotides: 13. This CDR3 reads CASSHVRDSRNNGYTF. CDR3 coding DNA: TGTGCCAGCAGCCATGTAAGGGACAGCCGAAACAATGGCTACACCTTC.

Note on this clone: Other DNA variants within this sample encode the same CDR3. Written as DNA, the CDR3 is TGTGCCAGCTCACCACCTGGGACACCCTACGAGCAGTACTTC. Translated, it gives CASSPPGTPYEQYF. The rearrangement uses TRBV18 and TRBJ2-7; maybe TRBD1 (6 bases). The CDR3 extends over 14 amino acids. The germline CDR1 and CDR2 sequences are KGHSH and LQKENI. Trimming took 0 bases from V and 2 from J, leaving 8 bases between them. Together with reference TRBV18 and TRBJ2-7, the CDR3 gives the full variable domain: NAGVMQNPRHLVRRRGQEARLRCSPMKGHSHVYWYRQLPEEGLKFMVYLQKENIIDESGMPKERFSAEFPKEGPSILRIQQVVRGDSAAYFCASSPPGTPYEQYFGPGTRLTVT.

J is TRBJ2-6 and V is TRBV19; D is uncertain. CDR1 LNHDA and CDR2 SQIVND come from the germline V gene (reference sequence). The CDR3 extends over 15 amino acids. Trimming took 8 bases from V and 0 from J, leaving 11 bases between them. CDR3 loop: CASQTVSSGANVLTF. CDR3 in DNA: TGTGCCAGTCAAACAGTCTCCTCTGGGGCCAACGTCCTGACTTTC.

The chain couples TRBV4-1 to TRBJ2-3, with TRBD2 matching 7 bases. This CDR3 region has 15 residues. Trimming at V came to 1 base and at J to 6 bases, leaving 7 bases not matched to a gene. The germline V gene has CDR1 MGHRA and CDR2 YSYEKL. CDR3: CASSQVSSGADTQYF. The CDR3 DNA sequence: TGCGCCAGCAGCCAAGTCTCCAGCGGGGCGGATACGCAGTATTTT.

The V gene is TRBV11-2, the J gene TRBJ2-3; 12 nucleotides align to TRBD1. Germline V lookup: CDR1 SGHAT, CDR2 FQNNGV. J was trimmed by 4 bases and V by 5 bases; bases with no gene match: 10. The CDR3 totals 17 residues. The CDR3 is CASSHPGTGGGADTQYF. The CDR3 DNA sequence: TGTGCCAGCAGCCATCCCGGGACAGGGGGCGGCGCAGATACGCAGTATTTT. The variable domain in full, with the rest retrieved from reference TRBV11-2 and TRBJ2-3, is EAGVAQSPRYKIIEKRQSVAFWCNPISGHATLYWYQQILGQGPKLLIQFQNNGVVDDSQLPKDRFSAERLKGVDSTLKIQPAKLEDSAVYLCASSHPGTGGGADTQYFGPGTRLTVL.

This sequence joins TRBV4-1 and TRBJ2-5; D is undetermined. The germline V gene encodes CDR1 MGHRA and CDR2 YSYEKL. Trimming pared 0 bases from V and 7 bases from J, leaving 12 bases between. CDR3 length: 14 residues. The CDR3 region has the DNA TGCGCCAGCAGCCAAGAGCCCCTTCTCGGGACCCAGTACTTC. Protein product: CASSQEPLLGTQYF.

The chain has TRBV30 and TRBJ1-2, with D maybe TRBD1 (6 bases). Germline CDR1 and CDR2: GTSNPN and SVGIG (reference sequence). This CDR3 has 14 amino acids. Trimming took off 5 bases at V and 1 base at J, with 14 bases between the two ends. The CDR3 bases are TGTGCCTGGGGCAGGGGTTCAAGTAACTATGGCTACACCTTC. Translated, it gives CAWGRGSSNYGYTF.

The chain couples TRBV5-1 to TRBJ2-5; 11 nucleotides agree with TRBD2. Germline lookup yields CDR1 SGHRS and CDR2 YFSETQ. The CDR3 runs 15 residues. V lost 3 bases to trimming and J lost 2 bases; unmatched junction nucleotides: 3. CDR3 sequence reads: CASSSLAGGQETQYF. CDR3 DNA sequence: TGCGCCAGCAGCTCGTTAGCGGGGGGGCAAGAGACCCAGTACTTC. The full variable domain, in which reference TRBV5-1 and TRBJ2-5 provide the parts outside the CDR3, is KAGVTQTPRYLIKTRGQQVTLSCSPISGHRSVSWYQQTPGQGLQFLFEYFSETQRNKGNFPGRFSGRQFSNSRSEMNVSTLELGDSALYLCASSSLAGGQETQYFGPGTRLLVL.